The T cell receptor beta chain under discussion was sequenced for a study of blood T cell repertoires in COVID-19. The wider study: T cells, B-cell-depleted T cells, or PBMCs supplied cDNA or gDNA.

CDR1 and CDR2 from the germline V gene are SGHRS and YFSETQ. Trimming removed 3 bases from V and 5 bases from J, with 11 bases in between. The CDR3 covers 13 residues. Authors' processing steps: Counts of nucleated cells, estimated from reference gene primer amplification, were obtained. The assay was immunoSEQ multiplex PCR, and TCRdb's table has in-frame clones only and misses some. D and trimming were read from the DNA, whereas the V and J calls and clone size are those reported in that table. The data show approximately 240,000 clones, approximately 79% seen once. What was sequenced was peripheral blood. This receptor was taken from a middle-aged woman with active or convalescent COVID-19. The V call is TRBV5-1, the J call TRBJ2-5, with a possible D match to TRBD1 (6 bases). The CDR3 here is CASSSTGRETQYF. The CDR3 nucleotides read TGCGCCAGCAGCTCAACAGGGCGGGAGACCCAGTACTTC.